This T cell receptor (beta chain) appears in the sequencing data of a study of T cell responses to AZD1222 COVID-19 vaccine (TCRdb year 2021). Background for the entire study: A total of 240 or so trial participants underwent TCR sequencing, of whom some 200 had received two doses of AZD1222 and 26 had received two doses of the MenACWY control vaccine. Trial participants were enrolled by age into 18-55, 56-69 and 70-plus year subgroups, with approximately 160, 26 and 62 TCR-sequenced participants respectively. On the study overall, not on this receptor specifically: Nearly half of unique spike-specific TCRs reportedly recognized epitopes outside regions mutated in the B.1.351 and B.1.1.7 variants. Conclusions about previously exposed vaccinees were limited because only 6 or 7 AZD1222 recipients were SARS-CoV-2 seropositive at baseline. Because no day 14 peak-response samples were available, repertoires were characterized only after the peak T cell response. The whole spike protein was spanned by vaccine-associated CD4 TCRs, and dominant responses were seen in regions 160-218 and 743-854. The 56-69-year group was small, and its depth increase did not reach significance, likely because of low power. Participants were mostly white British and included more females than males, and it was suggested by the authors that clonal diversity may have been underestimated. After two AZD1222 doses, both the breadth and the depth of spike-specific TCRs were significantly higher than at day 0 and than in MenACWY recipients.

The CDR3 regions of human TCRbeta chains were subjected to immunosequencing. In the source study's methods: Repertoire TCRs were matched against a reference library of SARS-CoV-2-specific TCRs generated with the MIRA antigen-specificity platform. Breadth meant the fraction of unique TCRs that were SARS-CoV-2-associated, whereas depth meant the fraction of total T cells that were SARS-CoV-2-associated. Each spike-specific TCR was assigned to its reactive spike region and to a CD4 or CD8 class using the MIRA data. Log10-transformed breadth and depth values were compared by one-way ANOVA with Sidak's multiple comparisons tests. Imported from immuneACCESS, the table was reduced by TCRdb to in-frame sequences with V and J called. These copies leave out some clones; in studies compared against another copy, an unresolved V gene accounts for under half, and the cause of the remainder is not known. The DNA was the basis for D and trimming; V, J and clone size are from that table. Counted in this sample were 130,000 or so clones; 65% to 90% of them appeared once. The leading ten clones occupy about 7.9% of the sample.

V and J are trimmed by 6 bases and 7 bases, and the gene matches miss 6 bases of the junction. The germline V gene sets CDR1 to SGHRS and CDR2 to YFSETQ. Counted from cysteine to phenylalanine, this CDR3 has 14 amino acids. Left in the record is the CDR3 DNA by itself, 42 bases read in frame from the first base. Comments on this clone: Its recognized antigen is unknown. No per-base quality is available; no much larger clone lies one base away.

The time point label corresponds to: about 28 days (+/-7) after the second vaccine dose. The sample's treatment or condition label, in plain terms: meningococcal conjugate vaccine given as trial control. Samples from vaccinated people were obtained from the UK trials COV001 and COV002, which included a single-blind randomized controlled phase 2/3 trial of AZD1222 (ChAdOx1 nCoV-19) in healthy adults. Trial participant PBMC samples were collected at day 0 and day 28 after the second dose for TCRbeta chain sequencing. The rearrangement joined TRBV5-1 to TRBJ2-1, with TRBD2 identical over 11 junction bases. The receptor was derived from an adult who received the MenACWY meningococcal vaccine as a control. Sequenced here: peripheral blood, sampled 28 days after the second dose of the MenACWY control vaccine. For the CDR3, the sequence is CASNSGRGTNEQFF. At the DNA level, the sequence is TGCGCCAGCAATAGCGGGAGGGGAACAAATGAGCAGTTCTTC.